These T cell receptor beta chains were read from a single sample in a study of blood T cell repertoires in COVID-19. Method: immunoSEQ multiplex PCR; TCRdb's copy keeps in-frame clones and lacks some. The table lists a few hundred thousand clones, 88% of them singletons. The sequenced sample consisted of PBMCs or T cells enriched from blood (not recorded which). The receptor source for this set is a woman aged 40 to 50 with acute COVID-19. Each CDR3 is given with its conserved first and last residue.

cdr3_aa: CATSREREGRLTDTQYF
j_call: TRBJ2-3
v_call: TRBV15

cdr3_aa: CATSTGSGNTIYF
j_call: TRBJ1-3
v_call: TRBV10-3

cdr3_aa: CATSDPTGQGAYNEQFF
j_call: TRBJ2-1
v_call: TRBV24-1

cdr3_aa: CASSLENRAHNQPQHF
j_call: TRBJ1-5
v_call: TRBV7-2

cdr3_aa: CASSVAGGVNYGYTF
j_call: TRBJ1-2
v_call: TRBV9

cdr3_aa: CASSFLASYNEQFF
j_call: TRBJ2-1
v_call: TRBV7-9

cdr3_aa: CASSRGQTEQFF
j_call: TRBJ2-1
v_call: TRBV27

cdr3_aa: CASSVVGLQNTGELFF
j_call: TRBJ2-2
v_call: TRBV9

cdr3_aa: CAISESTPGKGQPQHF
j_call: TRBJ1-5
v_call: TRBV10-3

cdr3_aa: CASINGGGTEAFF
j_call: TRBJ1-1
v_call: TRBV19

cdr3_aa: CASSLGHHNSPLHF
j_call: TRBJ1-6
v_call: TRBV4-2

cdr3_aa: CASSFGGELFF
j_call: TRBJ2-2
v_call: TRBV11-2

cdr3_aa: CASSKGLTPRPSGANVLTF
j_call: TRBJ2-6
v_call: TRBV21-1

cdr3_aa: CASSLTGRSYEQYF
j_call: TRBJ2-7
v_call: TRBV9

cdr3_aa: CAWSPGQGNYGYTF
j_call: TRBJ1-2
v_call: TRBV30

cdr3_aa: CASNLGGSGGRNEQFF
j_call: TRBJ2-1
v_call: TRBV7-2

cdr3_aa: CASSPEADTQYF
j_call: TRBJ2-3
v_call: TRBV18